The clone carrying this TCR beta chain was observed many times. The target antigen is unknown. This record comes from a study of CD8 T cells in ankylosing spondylitis. Regarding the study as a whole: Roughly 8 highly homologous variants made up a TCR beta motif that seemed to typify ankylosing spondylitis blood.

CDR1 SGHDT and CDR2 YYEEEE come from the germline V gene. The CDR3 sequence is 14 residues long. V was shortened by 6 bases and J by 0 bases, with 11 bases between the two germline ends. MiXCR was run by TCRdb on the 5' RACE reads, yielding one entry per CDR3 protein. The repertoire holds about 420,000 distinct CDR3 sequences, with approximately 20% as singletons. Sequenced material: blood, either unsorted or a sorted T cell fraction (not recorded which). This clonotype was sampled from a male donor with ankylosing spondylitis. The rearrangement uses TRBV5-6 and TRBJ2-3; D call uncertain. DNA of the CDR3: TGTGCCAGCACCTCGCTAGGGAGCACAGATACGCAGTATTTT. As protein: CASTSLGSTDTQYF.